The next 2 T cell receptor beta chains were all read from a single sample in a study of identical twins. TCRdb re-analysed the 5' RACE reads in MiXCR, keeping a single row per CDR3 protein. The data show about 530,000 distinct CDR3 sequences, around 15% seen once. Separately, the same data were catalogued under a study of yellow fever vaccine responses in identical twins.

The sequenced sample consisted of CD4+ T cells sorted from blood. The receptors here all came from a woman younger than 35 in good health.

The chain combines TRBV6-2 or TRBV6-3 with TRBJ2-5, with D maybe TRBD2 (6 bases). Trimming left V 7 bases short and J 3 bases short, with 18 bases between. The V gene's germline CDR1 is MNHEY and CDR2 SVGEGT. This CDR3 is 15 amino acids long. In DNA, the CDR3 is TGTGCCAGCACGGGAGATGGGGCAGGTGAAGAGACCCAGTACTTC. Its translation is CASTGDGAGEETQYF.

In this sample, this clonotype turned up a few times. Here the CDR3 DNA reads TGCAGTGCTACTCACTACAGGGGGGCGAACACTGAAGCTTTCTTT. Protein sequence: CSATHYRGANTEAFF. The genes are TRBV20-1 and TRBJ1-1; 8 nucleotides line up with TRBD1. CDR1 DFQATT and CDR2 SNEGSKA come from the germline V gene (reference sequence). This CDR3 is built from 15 residues. V dropped 4 bases and J dropped 1; count of bases not matched to a gene: 8.